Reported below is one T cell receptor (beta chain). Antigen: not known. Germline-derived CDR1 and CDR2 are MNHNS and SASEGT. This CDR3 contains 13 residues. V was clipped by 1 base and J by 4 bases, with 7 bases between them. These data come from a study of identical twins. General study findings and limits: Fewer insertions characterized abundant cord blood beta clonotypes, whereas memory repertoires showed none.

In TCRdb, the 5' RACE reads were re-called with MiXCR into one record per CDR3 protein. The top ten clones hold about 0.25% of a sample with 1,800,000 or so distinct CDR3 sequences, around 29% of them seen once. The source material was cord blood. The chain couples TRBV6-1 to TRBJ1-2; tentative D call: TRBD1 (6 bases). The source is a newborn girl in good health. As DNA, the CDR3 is TGTGCCAGCAGTGAAGTCAGGGGCTATGGCTACACCTTC. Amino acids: CASSEVRGYGYTF.